The present entry profiles one T cell receptor (beta chain) with its context. The antigen it binds to is not known. Within one base of it there is no much larger clone, and no base qualities were kept. The junction shows trimming of 5 bases on V and 3 bases on J, and the gene matches do not reach 5 bases of it. Via the germline V gene, CDR1 is SGHVS and CDR2 FQNEAQ. The CDR3, from cysteine to phenylalanine, totals 15 residues. Only CDR3 DNA remains: 45 bases, in frame from the first base. Interpreted using the paper, the treatment or condition label stands for: approximately nine-day PBMC culture with coronavirus spike peptide pools or control peptides (ViraFEST assay). The study used the ViraFEST assay, which expanded antigen-specific T cells with peptide pools and then identified expanded clonotypes by TCR sequencing. The convalescent patients' positive SARS-CoV-2 PCR tests were from March to December 2020, which was before the Alpha, Beta and Delta variants emerged in the United States. Each well held fewer than 2.5 million PBMCs cultured with 9 to 10 ug/ml peptide pools in IMDM containing 5% human AB serum and 9 to 10 IU/ml IL-2. On days 3 and 7, half of the culture medium was replaced with fresh IL-2-containing medium. After approximately 11 days of culture, CD4+ T cells were isolated by negative selection with the EasySep CD4+ T cell isolation kit. PBMCs were separated from whole blood using Ficoll-Paque Plus gradient centrifugation and then either used fresh or cryopreserved at -140C. In general, triplicate wells were set up for every culture condition.

The protocol used for the library was PCR. DNA from cultured CD4+ T cells underwent TCR sequencing with the Oncomine TCR Beta short-read assay at the Johns Hopkins FTIC core. The QIAamp micro DNA kit was used to extract genomic DNA from the cultured CD4+ T cells. Oncomine TCR Beta libraries from cultured CD4+ T cells were pooled using unique dual indexes and sequenced on an Illumina iSeq 100. In the authors' own workflow: Non-productive sequences were removed, and CDR3s not starting with C, not ending with F or W, or shorter than 7 amino acids were discarded. Antigen-specific clonotypes were identified with the MANAFEST web application by comparing peptide-stimulated wells with reference and other culture wells. Positive clones required FDR below 0.05, an odds ratio above 5, and productive frequency above 0.1% in at least two of three replicate wells. A clonotype counted as cross-reactive if it showed significant expansion both in the SARS-CoV-2 spike wells and in at least one common cold coronavirus spike condition. Similarity between CDR3 sequences was evaluated in R version 3.6.1 using Levenshtein distances (stringdist) and unrooted phylogenetic trees (ape). TCRdb passed the public sequencing reads through fastp at Q25 and MiXCR, retaining productive beta sequences. Duplicate CDR3 protein sequences are folded into a single record with the most common DNA and genes. These V and J calls are TCRdb output, not the study's own analysis. Counted in this sample were 15,000 to 20,000 distinct CDR3 sequences; about 61% of them appeared once. The ten largest account for about 11% of the sample.

This sample was included in a study of vaccination and CD4 T cells after COVID-19 (dated by TCRdb to between 2022 and 2023). As for the study more broadly: Convalescent patients had a positive SARS-CoV-2 result on nasal swab PCR, and of these patients, several had mild disease and one had severe disease. Post-COVID blood samples from convalescent patients were collected a median of around 100 days after diagnosis, with a range of about 30 to 170 days. For stimulating the cultures, overlapping spike peptide pools were used, derived from SARS-CoV-2 as well as from the common cold coronaviruses HCoV-NL63, HCoV-OC43 and HCoV-229E. In under twelve COVID-19 convalescent patients and 4 infection-naive healthy vaccine recipients, researchers compared the spike-specific CD4+ TCR repertoire from before mRNA vaccination with the repertoire from after. The convalescent cohort comprised six males and four females, including two Hispanic individuals, seven Caucasians, two Asians and one multiracial person. Each participant got two doses of either the Pfizer-BioNTech BNT162b2 vaccine (n=8) or the Moderna mRNA-1273 vaccine (n=2). Post-vaccine blood samples were obtained a median of about 70 days after the second vaccine dose, with a range of 14 to 241 days. Control cultures received a CEFX viral epitope pool as the positive control, an HIV-1 Nef peptide pool as the negative control, or no peptide. The paper as a whole reports these results and caveats: Among the post-vaccine SARS-CoV-2-reactive clones in convalescent patients, a median approximately 90% showed up only after vaccination, which suggests vaccine-specific priming. The study included relatively few convalescent patients and did not analyze early timepoints after natural infection. An increase in the median number of SARS-CoV-2-reactive clonotypes from 20 to 25 after infection to about 39 after vaccination was observed, but the change was not found to be significant. Of the vaccine-specific clones in convalescent patients, 304 of 307, or nearly all, reacted only to SARS-CoV-2 spike and did not cross-react with common cold coronaviruses.

The sample consisted of CD4+ T cells from blood, cultured in vitro. The V gene is TRBV7-8 and the J gene is TRBJ2-1, with 9 bases in between that match TRBD1. The sequence was obtained from a human donor who had recovered from COVID-19. The CDR3 region has the sequence CASSPLTGGYNEQFF. Read as DNA, the sequence is TGTGCCAGCAGCCCACTGACAGGGGGCTACAATGAGCAGTTCTTC.